The 32 T cell receptor beta chains below all came from one sample that was sequenced in a study of OX40 agonist ivuxolimab in advanced cancers. The table came from immunoSEQ multiplex PCR; TCRdb's copy has only in-frame clones and leaves some out. The table lists fewer than 100,000 clones, 89% of them singletons. The starting material was CD4+ or CD8+ T cells sorted from blood, obtained in a trial of the OX40 agonist ivuxolimab. Source of these receptors: an adult with an advanced solid tumor such as melanoma, head and neck, liver or kidney cancer.

J is TRBJ2-2 and V is TRBV11-2; D unclear. CDR1 and CDR2 (germline): SGHAT, FQNNGV. Between the trimmed V and J ends, which lost 2 bases and 6 bases, there was a span of 7 bases. The CDR3 sequence is 13 residues long. The CDR3 protein is CASSLRVAGELFF. Here the CDR3 DNA reads TGTGCCAGCAGCTTAAGGGTCGCCGGGGAGCTGTTTTTT.

The V and J genes are TRBV9 and TRBJ2-5; 9 bases align to TRBD2. Germline loops: CDR1 SGDLS, CDR2 YYNGEE. The V gene end was trimmed by 0 bases and the J gene end by 7 bases; junction bases not matched to a gene: 13. This CDR3 region has 17 residues. The DNA of the CDR3 is TGTGCCAGCAGCGTAGATCCGACTAGCGGAGCCTTCGGGACCCAGTACTTC. Translated, it gives CASSVDPTSGAFGTQYF.

The chain carries TRBV7-2 and TRBJ2-7, with 8 bases aligning to TRBD2. CDR3 length: 13 residues. Trimming took 5 bases from V and 9 from J; bases not matched to a gene: 9. Germline lookup yields CDR1 SGHTA and CDR2 FQGNSA. The CDR3 sequence is CASSPGSGSGQYF. CDR3 DNA sequence: TGTGCCAGCAGCCCGGGGAGCGGGAGTGGGCAGTACTTC.

The V gene is TRBV30, the J gene TRBJ2-3; 13 bases map to TRBD2. V was clipped by 0 bases and J by 4 bases; unmatched bases: 1. There are 15 residues in the CDR3. In germline, CDR1 is GTSNPN, CDR2 SVGIG (reference sequence). CDR3 loop: CAWSVGLAGADTQYF. In DNA form, the CDR3 reads TGTGCCTGGAGTGTCGGACTAGCGGGAGCAGATACGCAGTATTTT.

The chain links TRBV2 to TRBJ2-1; TRBD1 aligns across 7 bases. The CDR3 sequence is 17 residues long. Germline loops: CDR1 SNHLY, CDR2 FYNNEI. V trimming: 6 bases; J trimming: 4 bases; junction bases outside the gene matches: 15. CDR3 amino acids: CASSLTSRDREYNEQFF. CDR3 nucleotides: TGTGCCAGCAGCTTGACTTCCCGGGACAGAGAATACAATGAGCAGTTCTTC.

This sequence joins TRBV7-9 and TRBJ2-3; D may match TRBD1 or TRBD2 (7 bases each). Trimming took 5 bases from V and 2 from J, leaving 20 bases between them. Germline V gene data show CDR1 as SEHNR and CDR2 as FQNEAQ (reference sequence). This CDR3 has 17 residues. CDR3 nucleotide sequence: TGTGCCAGCAGCCCACGAGGGGGCGGGAGCCTCACAGATACGCAGTATTTT. Residues: CASSPRGGGSLTDTQYF.

The rearrangement uses TRBV7-9 and TRBJ1-3; D is ambiguous. The CDR3 covers 17 residues. In germline, CDR1 is SEHNR, CDR2 FQNEAQ (reference sequence). V was cut by 4 bases and J by 0 bases, with 16 bases left in between. The CDR3 DNA sequence: TGTGCCAGCAGCTCCATACCGACACCTAGCTCTGGAAACACCATATATTTT. Residues: CASSSIPTPSSGNTIYF.

The genes are TRBV5-6 and TRBJ1-1, with D hard to call. The germline V and J ends were trimmed by 0 bases and 1 base, with 10 bases remaining between them. Germline V lookup: CDR1 SGHDT, CDR2 YYEEEE. The CDR3 consists of 15 residues. The CDR3 spells CASSLVVIPNTEAFF. The DNA for the CDR3 is TGTGCCAGCAGCTTGGTGGTCATACCGAACACTGAAGCTTTCTTT.

This chain uses TRBV7-9 with TRBJ2-1; TRBD2 matches 9 bases. The V and J ends lost 5 bases and 4 bases, in that order; junction bases with no gene match: 15. From germline, CDR1 is SEHNR and CDR2 FQNEAQ (reference sequence). There are 18 residues in the CDR3. The CDR3 is CASSLKVGTSKLYNEQFF. In nucleotides, the CDR3 is TGTGCCAGCAGCCTAAAGGTTGGGACTAGCAAACTATACAATGAGCAGTTCTTC.

The CDR3 here is CASSTQGSGEKLFF. As DNA, the CDR3 is TGCGCCAGCAGCACGCAGGGGAGCGGTGAAAAACTGTTTTTT. The chain uses TRBV5-1 and TRBJ1-4; perhaps TRBD1 as D (6 bases). Germline CDR1 and CDR2: SGHRS and YFSETQ. V dropped 4 bases and J dropped 7 bases, with 14 bases sitting between them. There are 14 residues in the CDR3. The full variable domain, completed using reference TRBV5-1 and TRBJ1-4, is KAGVTQTPRYLIKTRGQQVTLSCSPISGHRSVSWYQQTPGQGLQFLFEYFSETQRNKGNFPGRFSGRQFSNSRSEMNVSTLELGDSALYLCASSTQGSGEKLFFGSGTQLSVL.

This clone has a single count. The chain couples TRBV6-6 to TRBJ1-5; D is ambiguous. The CDR3 spans 11 residues. Looked up from germline, CDR1 is MNHNY and CDR2 is SVGAGI (reference sequence). V gave up 6 bases and J gave up 10 bases, with 10 bases separating them. The CDR3 region is CASSEVGPQHF. CDR3 DNA: TGTGCCAGCAGCGAAGTTGGTCCCCAGCATTTT.

The chain joins TRBV5-1 to TRBJ1-4, with 7 bases lining up with TRBD1. The CDR3 totals 15 residues. Germline V gives CDR1 SGHRS, CDR2 YFSETQ. V trimming: 6 bases; J trimming: 8 bases; junction bases outside the gene matches: 13. As DNA, the CDR3 is TGCGCCAGCAAATCGATGGGGACAGCAGGAGAAAAACTGTTTTTT. The encoded protein is CASKSMGTAGEKLFF.

This clone has more than one count but fewer than ten. The V gene is TRBV28, the J gene TRBJ1-2; D might be TRBD1 (5 bases). Germline V gene data show CDR1 as MDHEN and CDR2 as SYDVKM. The CDR3 totals 14 residues. V was shortened by 6 bases and J by 5 bases, with 16 bases between the two germline ends. CDR3 bases: TGTGCCAGCAGCCGGGGGGGTCAGACTTATGGCTACACCTTC. Amino acid sequence: CASSRGGQTYGYTF.

V is TRBV9 and J is TRBJ2-4, with D maybe TRBD1 (6 bases). Trimming took 0 bases from V and 8 from J, leaving 15 bases between them. CDR3 size: 15 residues. Germline assignment: CDR1 SGDLS and CDR2 YYNGEE. CDR3 in amino acids: CASSVGEGTLDIQYF. Here the CDR3 DNA reads TGTGCCAGCAGCGTAGGTGAGGGGACACTGGACATTCAGTACTTC.

The J gene is TRBJ1-1, the V gene TRBV6-4; 8 nucleotides agree with TRBD1. From germline, CDR1 is MRHNA and CDR2 SNTAGT. CDR3 length equals 14 residues. V gave up 6 bases and J gave up 3 bases; unmatched junction bases: 6. This CDR3 reads CASRNRGLDTEAFF. CDR3 DNA sequence: TGTGCCAGCAGGAACAGGGGGTTGGACACTGAAGCTTTCTTT.

This chain joins TRBV7-9 and TRBJ1-2; TRBD1 matches 7 bases. Trimming took 5 bases from V and 0 from J; bases not matched to a gene: 6. The germline CDR1 and CDR2 sequences are SEHNR and FQNEAQ (reference sequence). The length of the CDR3 is 15 residues. The CDR3 sequence: CASSPRQGTNYGYTF. The CDR3 region has the DNA TGTGCCAGCAGCCCACGACAGGGAACTAACTATGGCTACACCTTC.

The chain's CDR3 is CASRSGGRNEKLFF. The CDR3 DNA sequence: TGTGCCAGCAGGTCCGGGGGAAGAAATGAAAAACTGTTTTTT. The V and J genes are TRBV6-5 and TRBJ1-4, with D possibly being TRBD1 (5 bases). CDR1 MNHEY and CDR2 SVGAGI come from the germline V gene. CDR3 length equals 14 residues. V gave up 6 bases and J gave up 5 bases, with 13 bases separating them.

This clone was counted between two and nine times. This chain links TRBV7-2 with TRBJ2-7, with 7 bases aligning to TRBD1. Losses at the gene ends were 4 bases for V and 3 bases for J; bases not matched to a gene: 9. Germline CDR1 and CDR2: SGHTA and FQGNSA. The CDR3 contains 15 residues. As DNA, the CDR3 is TGTGCCAGCAGCTCCGGACAGGAGACGGGCTACGAGCAGTACTTC. Translated, it gives CASSSGQETGYEQYF.

The rearrangement links TRBV5-1 to TRBJ2-7; 9 bases align to TRBD2. The CDR3 totals 15 residues. V was pared by 4 bases and J by 2 bases, with 7 bases of the junction left unmatched. Germline CDR1 reads SGHRS; CDR2 reads YFSETQ. This CDR3 reads CASSATSGTTYEQYF. The CDR3 region has the DNA TGCGCCAGCAGCGCGACTAGCGGAACAACCTACGAGCAGTACTTC.

This clone was counted once. Other DNA sequences in this sample translate to the same CDR3. The chain recombines TRBV5-1 with TRBJ1-1; 7 nucleotides agree with TRBD1. Germline V CDR1 and CDR2: SGHRS, YFSETQ. CDR3 length: 14 amino acids. V gave up 2 bases and J gave up 4 bases; unmatched junction bases: 5. In DNA, the CDR3 is TGCGCCAGCAGCTTAGAAGGGGGCATCACTGAAGCTTTCTTT. Protein sequence: CASSLEGGITEAFF.

This clone was detected only once. The rearrangement links TRBV30 to TRBJ2-5; maybe TRBD1 (6 bases). Deletions cut 4 bases from V and 3 bases from J, with 6 bases between. CDR3 length: 11 amino acids. Germline CDR1 reads GTSNPN; CDR2 reads SVGIG (reference sequence). The CDR3 reads CAWKGEETQYF. CDR3 DNA sequence: TGTGCCTGGAAGGGGGAAGAGACCCAGTACTTC.

This chain uses TRBV7-2 with TRBJ1-1; perhaps TRBD1 as D (5 bases). The CDR3 runs 13 residues. The germline V gene has CDR1 SGHTA and CDR2 FQGNSA. V lost 1 base and J 4 bases, leaving 7 bases between the germline ends. The CDR3 here is CASSLERGTEAFF. The CDR3 DNA is TGTGCCAGCAGCTTAGAAAGGGGCACTGAAGCTTTCTTT.

The chain combines TRBV2 with TRBJ1-2; 9 bases are a match to TRBD1. This CDR3 has 15 amino acids. In germline, CDR1 is SNHLY, CDR2 FYNNEI. V shed 7 bases, J shed 4 bases, and the junction held 10 bases outside the gene matches. CDR3 loop: CASTYTTGGGYGYTF. DNA of the CDR3: TGTGCCAGCACTTACACGACAGGGGGAGGCTATGGCTACACCTTC.

The chain combines TRBV6-6 with TRBJ1-1, with D possibly being TRBD1 (5 bases). V gave up 5 bases and J gave up 11 bases, with 12 bases separating them. The CDR3 contains 11 residues. Germline V CDR1 and CDR2: MNHNY, SVGAGI (reference sequence). The CDR3, as DNA: TGTGCCAGCAGTCCGGACGGGGCCGCTTTCTTT. Protein sequence: CASSPDGAAFF.

There are a few counts of this clone. The J gene is TRBJ1-5, the V gene TRBV15, with D unclear. Germline lookup yields CDR1 LNHNV and CDR2 YYDKDF (reference sequence). V lost 1 base and J 7 bases, leaving 8 bases between the germline ends. CDR3 length: 13 residues. CDR3 in amino acids: CATSRGVGQPQHF. The CDR3 DNA is TGTGCCACCAGCAGAGGGGTTGGGCAGCCCCAGCATTTT.

The J gene is TRBJ2-7, the V gene TRBV14, with 12 nucleotides matching TRBD2. CDR1 is SGHDN, CDR2 FVKESK, per germline. Trimming removed 1 base from V and 2 bases from J; junction bases left unmatched: 0. The length of the CDR3 is 15 residues. The CDR3 bases are TGTGCCAGCAGCCAAGGACTAGCGGGAGCCTACGAGCAGTACTTC. Translated: CASSQGLAGAYEQYF.

The rearrangement joins TRBV2 to TRBJ2-5; D gene uncertain. Germline CDR1 is SNHLY and CDR2 is FYNNEI. V was clipped by 6 bases and J by 5 bases, with 16 bases between them. This CDR3 region has 14 residues. This CDR3 is CASRLTPYLETQYF. The DNA of the CDR3 is TGTGCCAGCAGACTGACCCCGTACTTGGAGACCCAGTACTTC.

This chain connects TRBV6-1 to TRBJ2-5; TRBD1 might be the D (5 bases). This CDR3 has 16 residues. Trimming left V 1 base short and J 5 bases short, with 17 bases between. The germline V gene has CDR1 MNHNS and CDR2 SASEGT. CDR3 coding DNA: TGTGCCAGCAGTGAAGTCCAGACAGTGGTTCTGGAGACCCAGTACTTC. This sequence encodes CASSEVQTVVLETQYF.

The chain combines TRBV2 with TRBJ2-3; weak D call: TRBD2 (5 bases). In germline, CDR1 is SNHLY, CDR2 FYNNEI. V lost 11 bases, J lost 3 bases, and 30 bases lay in between. This CDR3 is 18 amino acids long. Written as DNA, the CDR3 is TGTGCCGTGAGCGGAGAAACTAGGGCCCGTCGAGGGACAGATACGCAGTATTTT. It yields the protein CAVSGETRARRGTDTQYF.

CDR3 nucleotides: TGTGCCAGCAGCGCTGGCGGGGAGCTGTTTTTT. The encoded protein is CASSAGGELFF. J is TRBJ2-2 and V is TRBV7-3, with D hard to call. The V end was cut by 5 bases, the J end by 7 bases, with 5 bases between. Per germline, CDR1 SGHTA and CDR2 FQGTGA. The CDR3 is 11 amino acids. Full variable domain (remainder filled in from reference TRBV7-3 and TRBJ2-2): GAGVSQTPSNKVTEKGKYVELRCDPISGHTALYWYRQSLGQGPEFLIYFQGTGAADDSGLPNDRFFAVRPEGSVSTLKIQRTERGDSAVYLCASSAGGELFFGEGSRLTVL.

The chain employs TRBV27 and TRBJ1-4; 7 nucleotides line up with TRBD1. Per the germline V gene, CDR1 is MNHEY and CDR2 is SMNVEV (reference sequence). J lost 7 bases, V lost 5 bases, and 16 bases had no gene match. There are 17 residues in the CDR3. As DNA, the CDR3 is TGTGCCAGCAGTCTTAGGACAGGCTCCGGGGGGGGTGAAAAACTGTTTTTT. The encoded protein is CASSLRTGSGGGEKLFF.

V usage is TRBV5-8 and J usage is TRBJ2-4, with a tentative D call TRBD2 (6 bases). Germline values: CDR1 SGHTS, CDR2 YDEGEE. The CDR3 consists of 16 residues. The V gene lost 1 base and the J gene lost 11 bases, with 22 bases spanning the gap. DNA for the CDR3: TGTGCCAGCAGCTTGAACGCCGGGAGAGGAGGTTCGGTTCAGTACTTC. This encodes CASSLNAGRGGSVQYF. Looking up the rest from reference TRBV5-8 and TRBJ2-4 gives the full variable domain: EAGVTQSPTHLIKTRGQQATLRCSPISGHTSVYWYQQALGLGLQFLLWYDEGEERNRGNFPPRFSGRQFPNYSSELNVNALELEDSALYLCASSLNAGRGGSVQYFGAGTRLSVL.